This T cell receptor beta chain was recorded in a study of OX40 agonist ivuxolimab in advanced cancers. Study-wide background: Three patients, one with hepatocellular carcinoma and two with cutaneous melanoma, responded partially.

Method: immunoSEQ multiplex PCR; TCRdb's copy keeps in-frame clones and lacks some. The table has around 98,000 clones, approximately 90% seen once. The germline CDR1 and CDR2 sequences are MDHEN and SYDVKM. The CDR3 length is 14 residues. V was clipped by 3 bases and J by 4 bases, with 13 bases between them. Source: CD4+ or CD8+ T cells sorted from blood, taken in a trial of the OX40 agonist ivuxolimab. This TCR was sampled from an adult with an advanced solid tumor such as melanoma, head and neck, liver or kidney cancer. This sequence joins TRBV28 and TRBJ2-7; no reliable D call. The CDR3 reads CASSLPSLGYEQYF. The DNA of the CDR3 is TGTGCCAGCAGTTTGCCCTCTCTGGGATACGAGCAGTACTTC.